This T cell receptor (beta chain) was captured by sequencing in a study of regulatory T cells in long-lasting Graves disease. Study-wide results and limits: Accuracy may have been reduced by the small sample size. Persistent cases of Graves' showed reduced TCR diversity relative to newly diagnosed patients. Persistent cases favored TRBV28, TRBJ1-2 and TRBJ2-5. Among persistent patients, a larger number of public clonotypes were shared (approximately 2,900) than among newly diagnosed patients (about 970).

This clonotype was counted only a few times. As yet, its antigen is unknown. Germline V gives CDR1 SGDLS, CDR2 YYNGEE. Trimming removed 0 bases from V and 3 bases from J, with 12 bases in between. The CDR3 totals 16 residues. This sample's time point: persistent/refractory GD, antithyroid drugs over 5 years with positive TRAb. The TCR library was made from RNA that had been extracted from PBMCs in TRIzol. TCR beta libraries were built with iRepertoire HTBI primers and Arm-PCR of CDR3 regions. One entry per CDR3 protein, called by TCRdb with MiXCR from the multiplex PCR reads. The repertoire has more than 350,000 distinct CDR3 sequences, roughly 21% of them found once; the top ten carry roughly an eighth.

Sample: peripheral blood mononuclear cells (PBMCs), taken when the disease was refractory, from a patient treated with antithyroid drugs. V and J are TRBV9 and TRBJ1-4; D uncertain. This sequence was found in a female donor with Graves disease. CDR3: CASSVGREGANEKLFF. The CDR3 DNA reads TGTGCCAGCAGCGTAGGAAGGGAGGGAGCTAATGAAAAACTGTTTTTT.